The 19 T cell receptor beta chains presented below share a single source sample, sequenced in a study of cytomegalovirus exposure and HLA in healthy donors. Both 60 Vbeta primers and 13 Jbeta primers went into the PCR. Assay: immunoSEQ multiplex PCR; the TCRdb copy retains only in-frame clones and omits some. The table lists fewer than 200,000 clones, approximately 80% of them singletons. Sequenced material: PBMCs. The source of these receptors is a woman aged 35 to 49 in good health and CMV-seropositive.

The CDR3 DNA follows: TGTGCCAGCAGCTTCTTTCAGGGAAGATCCTACGAGCAGTACTTC. Translated, it gives CASSFFQGRSYEQYF. V usage is TRBV5-6 and J usage is TRBJ2-7; possible D gene TRBD1, 5 bases. CDR3 length: 15 residues. Looked up from germline, CDR1 is SGHDT and CDR2 is YYEEEE. Between the trimmed V and J ends, which lost 2 bases and 1 base, there was a span of 13 bases.

This clone was counted once. The chain uses TRBV4-3 and TRBJ2-2; D may be TRBD2 (6 bases). The CDR3 sequence is 16 residues long. Germline CDR1 LGHNA, CDR2 YSLEER. V lost 2 bases, J lost 3 bases, and 13 bases lay in between. The CDR3 region has the DNA TGCGCCAGCAGCCAAAGGGCGGGGTTTTACACCGGGGAGCTGTTTTTT. As protein: CASSQRAGFYTGELFF.

The chain uses TRBV9 and TRBJ2-1, with 9 bases matching TRBD2. Unmatched junction bases numbered 4, after V lost 6 bases and J lost 6 bases. Germline lookup yields CDR1 SGDLS and CDR2 YYNGEE. The CDR3 totals 13 residues. CDR3 sequence: CASNPSGTNEQFF. CDR3 DNA sequence: TGTGCCAGCAACCCTAGCGGGACCAATGAGCAGTTCTTC.

J is TRBJ2-1 and V is TRBV27, with D perhaps matching TRBD2 (5 bases). V was shortened by 3 bases and J by 12 bases, with 12 bases between the two germline ends. Germline CDR1 and CDR2: MNHEY and SMNVEV (reference sequence). The CDR3 sequence is 12 residues long. In DNA form, the CDR3 reads TGTGCCAGCAGTTTTAGCGATAGGATGCAGTTCTTC. It yields the protein CASSFSDRMQFF.

The V call is TRBV29-1, the J call TRBJ1-1; 7 nucleotides match TRBD1. CDR3 length equals 15 residues. V lost 4 bases to trimming and J lost 3 bases; unmatched junction nucleotides: 11. CDR1 SQVTM and CDR2 ANQGSEA come from the germline V gene. The CDR3 loop is CSVGGYRDSYTEAFF. The CDR3 DNA follows: TGCAGCGTTGGGGGATACCGGGACAGTTACACTGAAGCTTTCTTT.

The V call is TRBV19, the J call TRBJ2-5; D not resolved. Germline loops: CDR1 LNHDA, CDR2 SQIVND (reference sequence). This CDR3 is 12 amino acids long. Trimming shortened V by 4 bases and J by 0 bases, and 3 bases separated the two germline ends. In DNA form, the CDR3 reads TGTGCCAGTAGTAACTACCAAGAGACCCAGTACTTC. Its protein is CASSNYQETQYF.

A note on this clone: Other DNA sequences in this sample translate to the same CDR3. The V and J genes are TRBV7-9 and TRBJ2-1; D unclear. V was cut by 1 base and J by 0 bases, with 7 bases left in between. Germline assignment: CDR1 SEHNR and CDR2 FQNEAQ (reference sequence). This CDR3 is 15 amino acids long. The CDR3 protein is CASSLGGASYNEQFF. The CDR3, as DNA: TGTGCCAGCAGCTTAGGCGGTGCCTCCTACAATGAGCAGTTCTTC.

V is TRBV5-6 and J is TRBJ1-1; D may be TRBD1 (6 bases). This CDR3 is 16 amino acids long. Trimming took off 2 bases at V and 0 bases at J, with 14 bases between the two ends. CDR1 and CDR2 (germline): SGHDT, YYEEEE. The CDR3 reads CASSLRRTVLNTEAFF. The CDR3 nucleotides read TGTGCCAGCAGCTTACGAAGGACAGTTTTGAACACTGAAGCTTTCTTT.

The genes are TRBV10-3 and TRBJ1-5; D remains unclear. The CDR3 consists of 13 residues. The ends were cut back, 10 bases at V and 2 bases at J, with 12 bases in the middle. Germline V CDR1 and CDR2: ENHRY, SYGVKD. CDR3: CATQRAGNQPQHF. The CDR3 bases are TGTGCCACTCAGCGGGCGGGCAATCAGCCCCAGCATTTT.

DNA for the CDR3: TGTGCCCGGGGGGGGGCGGGAGAGACCCAGTACTTC. It translates to CARGGAGETQYF. The chain uses TRBV30 and TRBJ2-5; TRBD2 matches 8 bases. V lost 8 bases, J lost 4 bases, and 6 bases stayed unmatched. Germline-derived CDR1 and CDR2 are GTSNPN and SVGIG (reference sequence). The CDR3 length is 12 residues. Combining the CDR3 with reference TRBV30 and TRBJ2-5 gives the whole variable domain SQTIHQWPATLVQPVGSPLSLECTVEGTSNPNLYWYRQAAGRGLQLLFYSVGIGQISSEVPQNLSASRPQDRQFILSSKKLLLSDSGFYLCARGGAGETQYFGPGTRLLVL.

The chain is built from TRBV30 and TRBJ2-2, with 8 nucleotides matching TRBD2. The length of the CDR3 is 13 residues. The V gene end was trimmed by 3 bases and the J gene end by 6 bases; junction bases not matched to a gene: 3. The germline gives CDR1 GTSNPN, CDR2 SVGIG (reference sequence). CDR3 in amino acids: CAWSFSGAGELFF. The CDR3 nucleotides read TGTGCCTGGAGCTTTAGCGGGGCCGGGGAGCTGTTTTTT.

The rearrangement joins TRBV28 to TRBJ2-5, with TRBD1 matching 8 bases. Per germline, CDR1 MDHEN and CDR2 SYDVKM. V shed 6 bases and J 4 bases; nucleotides not matched to a gene: 7. CDR3 length: 14 residues. This CDR3 is CASRMTGVLETQYF. Written as DNA, the CDR3 is TGTGCCAGCAGGATGACAGGGGTCCTAGAGACCCAGTACTTC. Full variable domain (outside the CDR3, taken from reference TRBV28 and TRBJ2-5): DVKVTQSSRYLVKRTGEKVFLECVQDMDHENMFWYRQDPGLGLRLIYFSYDVKMKEKGDIPEGYSVSREKKERFSLILESASTNQTSMYLCASRMTGVLETQYFGPGTRLLVL.

The chain recombines TRBV7-2 with TRBJ2-6, with D unresolved. Between the trimmed V and J ends, which lost 4 bases and 0 bases, there was a span of 13 bases. The CDR3 totals 17 residues. The germline V gene has CDR1 SGHTA and CDR2 FQGNSA. CDR3 coding DNA: TGTGCCAGCAGCTCCTTCGGTCCTGCCTCTGGGGCCAACGTCCTGACTTTC. This encodes CASSSFGPASGANVLTF. Using reference TRBV7-2 and TRBJ2-6 for the parts outside the CDR3, the full variable domain is GAGVSQSPSNKVTEKGKDVELRCDPISGHTALYWYRQSLGQGLEFLIYFQGNSAPDKSGLPSDRFSAERTGGSVSTLTIQRTQQEDSAVYLCASSSFGPASGANVLTFGAGSRLTVL.

In this sample, this clone turned up once. This chain joins TRBV4-3 and TRBJ1-6; D might be TRBD1 (5 bases). Trimming pared 0 bases from V and 10 bases from J, leaving 19 bases between. This CDR3 contains 17 residues. Germline V lookup: CDR1 LGHNA, CDR2 YSLEER. CDR3 DNA sequence: TGCGCCAGCAGCCAAGATGTGGTCGGGGGGGAAGGATCACCCCTCCACTTT. This translates into CASSQDVVGGEGSPLHF.

As to this clone: This CDR3 is also generated by other DNA sequences in the sample. The gene calls are TRBV7-9 and TRBJ2-1, with D possibly being TRBD2 (5 bases). The V gene lost 5 bases and the J gene lost 0 bases, with 11 bases spanning the gap. Per germline, CDR1 SEHNR and CDR2 FQNEAQ (reference sequence). This CDR3 region has 15 residues. CDR3 DNA sequence: TGTGCCAGCAGCAGGACGGGGAGCTCCTACAATGAGCAGTTCTTC. Translated, it gives CASSRTGSSYNEQFF. The whole variable domain, filled in from reference TRBV7-9 and TRBJ2-1, reads DTGVSQNPRHKITKRGQNVTFRCDPISEHNRLYWYRQTLGQGPEFLTYFQNEAQLEKSRLLSDRFSAERPKGSFSTLEIQRTEQGDSAMYLCASSRTGSSYNEQFFGPGTRLTVL.

This rearrangement joins TRBV29-1 to TRBJ2-1; D uncertain. The CDR3 consists of 11 residues. The V end was cut by 6 bases, the J end by 3 bases, with 6 bases between. Germline V gene lookup returns CDR1 SQVTM and CDR2 ANQGSEA. The CDR3: CSVEYYNEQFF. CDR3 bases: TGCAGCGTAGAGTACTACAATGAGCAGTTCTTC.

Notes on this clone: The same CDR3 is also encoded by other DNA sequences in this sample. The V and J genes are TRBV28 and TRBJ2-7; TRBD2 aligns across 12 bases. Germline V gene sequence: CDR1 MDHEN, CDR2 SYDVKM. Germline trimming cut 6 bases from V and 2 bases from J; bases unmatched to any gene: 11. The CDR3 is 17 residues long. CDR3 loop: CASRGLAGGSRPYEQYF. CDR3 in DNA: TGTGCCAGCAGGGGACTAGCGGGTGGGTCCCGCCCCTACGAGCAGTACTTC.

The gene calls are TRBV6-6 and TRBJ1-3, with 8 bases matching TRBD1. The CDR3 is made up of 14 amino acids. The V gene's germline CDR1 is MNHNY and CDR2 SVGAGI (reference sequence). V shed 7 bases, J shed 4 bases, and the junction held 6 bases outside the gene matches. CDR3 amino acids: CASIGQGSGNTIYF. CDR3 coding DNA: TGTGCCAGCATAGGACAGGGATCAGGAAACACCATATATTTT.

The rearrangement joins TRBV7-2 to TRBJ2-4; 7 positions match TRBD2. The CDR3 consists of 14 residues. V lost 5 bases, J lost 4 bases, and 5 bases stayed unmatched. The germline V gene has CDR1 SGHTA and CDR2 FQGNSA. This CDR3 is CASSEGGKKNIQYF. The CDR3 nucleotides are TGTGCCAGCAGCGAGGGAGGGAAGAAAAACATTCAGTACTTC.